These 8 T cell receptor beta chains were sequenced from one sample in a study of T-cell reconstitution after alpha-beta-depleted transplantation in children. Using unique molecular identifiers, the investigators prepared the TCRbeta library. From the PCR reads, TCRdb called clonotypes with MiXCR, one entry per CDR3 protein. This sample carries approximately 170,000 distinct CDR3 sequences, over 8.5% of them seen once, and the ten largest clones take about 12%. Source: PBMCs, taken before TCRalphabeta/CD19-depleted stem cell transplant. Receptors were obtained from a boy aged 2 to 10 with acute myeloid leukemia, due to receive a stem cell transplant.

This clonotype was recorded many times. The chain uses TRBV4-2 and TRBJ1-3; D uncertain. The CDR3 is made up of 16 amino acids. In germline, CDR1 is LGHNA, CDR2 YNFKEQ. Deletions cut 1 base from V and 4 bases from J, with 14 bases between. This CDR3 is CASSQATPGAGNTIYF. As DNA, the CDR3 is TGTGCCAGCAGCCAAGCCACCCCCGGAGCCGGAAACACCATATATTTT.

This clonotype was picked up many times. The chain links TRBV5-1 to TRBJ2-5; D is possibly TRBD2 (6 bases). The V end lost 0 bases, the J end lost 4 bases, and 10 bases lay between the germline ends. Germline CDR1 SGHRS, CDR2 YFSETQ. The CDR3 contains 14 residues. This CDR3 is CASSLGAGGETQYF. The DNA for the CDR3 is TGCGCCAGCAGCTTGGGAGCGGGTGGAGAGACCCAGTACTTC.

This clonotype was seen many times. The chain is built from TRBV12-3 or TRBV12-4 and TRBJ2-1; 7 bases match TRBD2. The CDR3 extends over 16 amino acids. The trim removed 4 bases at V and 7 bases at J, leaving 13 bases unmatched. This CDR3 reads CASSSPERGSENEQFF. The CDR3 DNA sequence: TGTGCCAGCAGTTCCCCTGAGCGGGGTTCTGAGAATGAGCAGTTCTTC.

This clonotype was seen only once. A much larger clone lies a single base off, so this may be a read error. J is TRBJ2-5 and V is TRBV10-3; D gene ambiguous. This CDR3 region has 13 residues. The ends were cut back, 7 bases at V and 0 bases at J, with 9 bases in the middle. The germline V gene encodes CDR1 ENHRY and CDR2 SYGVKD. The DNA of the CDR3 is TGTGCCATCACCGGCGCTAACCAAGAGACCCAGTACTTC. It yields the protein CAITGANQETQYF.

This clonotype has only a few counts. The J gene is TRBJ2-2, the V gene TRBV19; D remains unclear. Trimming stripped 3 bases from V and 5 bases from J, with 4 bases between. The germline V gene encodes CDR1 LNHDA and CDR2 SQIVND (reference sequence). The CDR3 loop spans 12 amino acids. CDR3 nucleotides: TGTGCCAGTAGTATGGGTACCGGGGAGCTGTTTTTT. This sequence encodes CASSMGTGELFF.

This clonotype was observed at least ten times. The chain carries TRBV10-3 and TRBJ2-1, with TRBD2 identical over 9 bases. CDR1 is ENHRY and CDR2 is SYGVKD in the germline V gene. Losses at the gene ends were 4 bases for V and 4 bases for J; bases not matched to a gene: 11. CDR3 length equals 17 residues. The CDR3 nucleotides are TGTGCCATCAGTGCGGGCGCTAGCGGGGCGATGTACAATGAGCAGTTCTTC. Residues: CAISAGASGAMYNEQFF.

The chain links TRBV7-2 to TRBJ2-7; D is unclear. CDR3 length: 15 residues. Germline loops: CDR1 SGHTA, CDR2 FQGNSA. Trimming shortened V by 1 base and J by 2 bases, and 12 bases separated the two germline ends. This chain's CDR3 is CASSLDLDSAYEQYF. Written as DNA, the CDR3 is TGTGCCAGCAGCTTAGATCTGGATTCCGCCTACGAGCAGTACTTC.

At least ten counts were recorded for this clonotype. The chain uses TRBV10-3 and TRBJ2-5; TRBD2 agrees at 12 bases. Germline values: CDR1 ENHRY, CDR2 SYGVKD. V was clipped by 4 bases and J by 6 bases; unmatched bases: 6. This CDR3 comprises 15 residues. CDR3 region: CAISALAGGEKTQYF. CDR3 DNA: TGTGCCATCAGTGCACTAGCGGGAGGAGAAAAGACCCAGTACTTC.